This entry lists 31 T cell receptor beta chains sequenced from one sample in a study of blood T cell repertoires in COVID-19. Profiling relied on immunoSEQ multiplex PCR, and the TCRdb table lists in-frame clones only, not all of them. Altogether tens of thousands of clones are present, roughly 89% being singletons, with the ten largest covering roughly 7.6%. The sample consisted of peripheral blood. Receptors originate from a man aged 45-65 years with active COVID-19.

CDR3 region: CSARTVHEQYF. The CDR3 DNA follows: TGCAGTGCTCGGACAGTTCACGAGCAGTACTTC. The V call is TRBV20-1, the J call TRBJ2-7; TRBD1 is a possible D gene (6 bases). The CDR3 loop spans 11 amino acids. Trimming cost V 5 bases and J 5 bases, with 10 bases left between them. Per germline, CDR1 DFQATT and CDR2 SNEGSKA (reference sequence).

The chain joins TRBV30 to TRBJ2-7; TRBD1 matches at 9 bases. With V trimmed by 5 bases and J by 3 bases, 5 bases remained unmatched. The germline V gene encodes CDR1 GTSNPN and CDR2 SVGIG (reference sequence). The CDR3 has 13 residues. CDR3 residues: CAWGGQGLYEQYF. The CDR3 DNA follows: TGTGCCTGGGGGGGACAGGGCCTCTACGAGCAGTACTTC.

This chain's CDR3 is CASRSIAGARDTQYF. Here the CDR3 DNA reads TGTGCCAGCAGGTCTATAGCGGGGGCACGAGATACGCAGTATTTT. The V gene is TRBV6-5, the J gene TRBJ2-3, with 9 bases that match TRBD2. Germline trimming cut 6 bases from V and 5 bases from J; bases unmatched to any gene: 9. This CDR3 contains 15 residues. The germline CDR1 and CDR2 sequences are MNHEY and SVGAGI.

The rearrangement joins TRBV5-1 to TRBJ1-4; weak D call: TRBD1 (5 bases). Trimming shortened V by 0 bases and J by 6 bases, and 12 bases separated the two germline ends. This CDR3 contains 15 residues. CDR1 and CDR2 (germline): SGHRS, YFSETQ. The DNA of the CDR3 is TGCGCCAGCAGCTTGGGGGCAGGGTCGCATGAAAAACTGTTTTTT. Residues: CASSLGAGSHEKLFF. Looking up the rest from reference TRBV5-1 and TRBJ1-4 gives the full variable domain: KAGVTQTPRYLIKTRGQQVTLSCSPISGHRSVSWYQQTPGQGLQFLFEYFSETQRNKGNFPGRFSGRQFSNSRSEMNVSTLELGDSALYLCASSLGAGSHEKLFFGSGTQLSVL.

In this sample, this clone turned up once. The chain has TRBV7-2 and TRBJ2-7; 8 bases line up with TRBD1. From germline, CDR1 is SGHTA and CDR2 FQGNSA. The CDR3 has 14 residues. The ends lost 4 bases at V and 5 bases at J; junction bases unmatched: 7. In DNA, the CDR3 is TGTGCCAGCAGCTATGGGACAGGTAGCGACGAGCAGTACTTC. Translated: CASSYGTGSDEQYF.

The chain is built from TRBV2 and TRBJ2-1, with D perhaps matching TRBD1 (5 bases). Trimming took 5 bases from V and 8 from J, leaving 10 bases between them. Germline V gene sequence: CDR1 SNHLY, CDR2 FYNNEI. The CDR3 covers 12 residues. The CDR3 DNA reads TGTGCCAGCAGTCAGGGTGTGGATGAGCAGTTCTTC. It codes for CASSQGVDEQFF.

The rearrangement uses TRBV19 and TRBJ2-4, with 10 bases lining up with TRBD2. The CDR3 runs 18 residues. CDR1 is LNHDA, CDR2 SQIVND, per germline (reference sequence). Trimming removed 5 bases from V and 0 bases from J; junction bases left unmatched: 10. Here the CDR3 DNA reads TGTGCCAGTAGTCGGATAGCGGGGGGCTTTTTAGCCAAAAACATTCAGTACTTC. Translation gives CASSRIAGGFLAKNIQYF. Filled out from reference TRBV19 and TRBJ2-4, the complete variable domain reads DGGITQSPKYLFRKEGQNVTLSCEQNLNHDAMYWYRQDPGQGLRLIYYSQIVNDFQKGDIAEGYSVSREKKESFPLTVTSAQKNPTAFYLCASSRIAGGFLAKNIQYFGAGTRLSVL.

This clone came up once. The rearrangement uses TRBV9 and TRBJ1-1, with 10 bases lining up with TRBD1. After removal of 0 bases from V and 5 bases from J, the junction contained 13 bases not matched to a gene. The CDR3 contains 18 residues. Germline values: CDR1 SGDLS, CDR2 YYNGEE. The CDR3 is CASSVDPGTGVSGTEAFF. DNA of the CDR3: TGTGCCAGCAGCGTAGACCCCGGGACAGGGGTTTCTGGTACTGAAGCTTTCTTT. The variable domain in full, with the rest retrieved from reference TRBV9 and TRBJ1-1, is DSGVTQTPKHLITATGQRVTLRCSPRSGDLSVYWYQQSLDQGLQFLIQYYNGEERAKGNILERFSAQQFPDLHSELNLSSLELGDSALYFCASSVDPGTGVSGTEAFFGQGTRLTVV.

The genes are TRBV4-3 and TRBJ2-1; 9 positions agree with TRBD1. The ends lost 3 bases at V and 5 bases at J; junction bases unmatched: 8. The CDR3 is made up of 16 amino acids. In germline, CDR1 is LGHNA, CDR2 YSLEER. The CDR3 sequence: CASSQSGTGYHNEQFF. As DNA, the CDR3 is TGCGCCAGCAGCCAGTCCGGGACAGGGTATCACAATGAGCAGTTCTTC.

This clone was counted a few times. The gene calls are TRBV19 and TRBJ1-2, with D possibly being TRBD1 (6 bases). V was trimmed by 2 bases and J by 8 bases, leaving 9 bases between them. The CDR3 loop spans 12 amino acids. CDR1 is LNHDA, CDR2 SQIVND, per germline (reference sequence). In DNA, the CDR3 is TGTGCCAGTAGTATACAGGGGAGCGGCTACACCTTC. Amino acids: CASSIQGSGYTF.

This rearrangement joins TRBV5-4 to TRBJ1-1; 8 nucleotides line up with TRBD1. This CDR3 has 14 residues. V trimming: 4 bases; J trimming: 1 base; junction bases outside the gene matches: 3. The germline V gene encodes CDR1 SGHNT and CDR2 YYREEE (reference sequence). The CDR3 region is CASSTGTGNTEAFF. For the CDR3, the DNA is TGTGCCAGCAGCACGGGGACAGGGAACACTGAAGCTTTCTTT.

The gene calls are TRBV5-1 and TRBJ1-2; the D gene is possibly TRBD1 (6 bases). Looked up from germline, CDR1 is SGHRS and CDR2 is YFSETQ. V lost 4 bases, J lost 3 bases, and 16 bases lay in between. This CDR3 spans 15 amino acids. The CDR3 sequence is CASSPSGGADYGYTF. The CDR3 coding sequence is TGCGCCAGCAGCCCCTCGGGGGGCGCAGACTATGGCTACACCTTC.

This chain connects TRBV6-2 or TRBV6-3 to TRBJ2-4; 15 bases fit TRBD2. The CDR3 is 17 residues long. The germline CDR1 and CDR2 sequences are MNHEY and SVGEGT. With V trimmed by 2 bases and J by 5 bases, 4 bases remained unmatched. CDR3 in DNA: TGTGCCAGCAGTTACCAGGGACTAGCGGGGGGCCAAAACATTCAGTACTTC. It encodes CASSYQGLAGGQNIQYF.

The genes are TRBV21-1 and TRBJ2-7; TRBD2 reflects the table's D call only, with no check against the DNA. TRBV21-1 corresponds to a pseudogene. The CDR3 sequence is 12 residues long. CDR3 sequence reads: CASTPGAYEQYF. As DNA, the CDR3 is TGTGCCAGCACCCCCGGGGCCTACGAGCAGTACTTC.

The chain has TRBV5-6 and TRBJ2-1; 10 nucleotides line up with TRBD1. CDR3 length equals 15 residues. CDR1 and CDR2 from the germline V gene are SGHDT and YYEEEE. The trim removed 4 bases at V and 8 bases at J, leaving 9 bases unmatched. CDR3 sequence (DNA): TGTGCCAGCAGCCAGGGGACAGGGGTGGGGGATGAGCAGTTCTTC. It is translated as CASSQGTGVGDEQFF.

The chain carries TRBV2 and TRBJ1-2, with D possibly being TRBD1 (5 bases). Germline loops: CDR1 SNHLY, CDR2 FYNNEI. The length of the CDR3 is 13 residues. The V end lost 4 bases, the J end lost 7 bases, and 13 bases lay between the germline ends. The CDR3: CASSVGGSGGYTF. The DNA of the CDR3 is TGTGCCAGCAGTGTGGGGGGGAGTGGTGGCTACACCTTC.

This chain uses TRBV4-3 with TRBJ1-1, with D possibly being TRBD1 (5 bases). Germline-derived CDR1 and CDR2 are LGHNA and YSLEER. V was trimmed by 0 bases and J by 7 bases, leaving 15 bases between them. The CDR3 runs 15 residues. CDR3 sequence reads: CASSQDRREVDEAFF. The CDR3 coding sequence is TGCGCCAGCAGCCAAGATCGCAGGGAGGTAGATGAAGCTTTCTTT.

The J gene is TRBJ2-2, the V gene TRBV10-3; no firm D call. The V gene's germline CDR1 is ENHRY and CDR2 SYGVKD. Trimming stripped 6 bases from V and 0 bases from J, with 8 bases between. This CDR3 region has 14 residues. The CDR3 sequence: CAISGGPNTGELFF. The CDR3 coding sequence is TGTGCCATCAGCGGCGGTCCGAACACCGGGGAGCTGTTTTTT.

In this sample, this clone turned up once. This chain joins TRBV6-6 and TRBJ1-2; TRBD1 agrees at 8 bases. The J segment lost 7 bases and the V segment lost 6 bases, leaving 7 bases of the junction unmatched. CDR1 is MNHNY, CDR2 SVGAGI, per germline (reference sequence). The CDR3 sequence is 13 residues long. CDR3 sequence: CASSLGQGSGYTF. CDR3 bases: TGTGCCAGCAGCCTTGGACAGGGCTCTGGCTACACCTTC.

The DNA for the CDR3 is TGCGCCAGCAGCTTGGCCCAGGGGGAGTACAATGAGCAGTTCTTC. It specifies CASSLAQGEYNEQFF. The chain employs TRBV5-1 and TRBJ2-1; 7 nucleotides agree with TRBD1. This CDR3 is 15 amino acids long. Germline V gene lookup returns CDR1 SGHRS and CDR2 YFSETQ. With 0 bases clipped from V and 4 bases from J, the junction kept 4 bases outside the gene matches.

CDR3 loop: CASSRGPTEAFF. The CDR3 region has the DNA TGTGCCAGCAGTAGGGGCCCCACTGAAGCTTTCTTT. V usage is TRBV2 and J usage is TRBJ1-1, with a tentative D call TRBD1 (5 bases). With 5 bases removed from V and 4 bases from J, the gap between germline ends came to 8 bases. Per germline, CDR1 SNHLY and CDR2 FYNNEI. The CDR3 consists of 12 residues.

This chain connects TRBV9 to TRBJ2-5; 9 bases are a match to TRBD2. Germline CDR1 reads SGDLS; CDR2 reads YYNGEE. This CDR3 is 14 amino acids long. V dropped 2 bases and J dropped 4; count of bases not matched to a gene: 3. The CDR3 sequence is CASSVSGGGETQYF. CDR3 DNA sequence: TGTGCCAGCAGCGTTAGCGGGGGCGGAGAGACCCAGTACTTC.

The chain links TRBV4-3 to TRBJ2-1; 10 nucleotides match TRBD2. Trimming cost V 3 bases and J 8 bases; bases outside gene matches: 7. This CDR3 is 15 amino acids long. Per the germline V gene, CDR1 is LGHNA and CDR2 is YSLEER. CDR3 coding DNA: TGCGCCAGCAGCCACGGACTAGCGGCGGGGGATGAGCAGTTCTTC. Protein: CASSHGLAAGDEQFF.

This chain joins TRBV5-4 and TRBJ2-5; 11 nucleotides agree with TRBD2. The CDR3 runs 17 residues. V was clipped by 4 bases and J by 4 bases; unmatched bases: 12. The germline gives CDR1 SGHNT, CDR2 YYREEE (reference sequence). The CDR3 DNA follows: TGTGCCAGCAGCACCGCCACTAGCGGGGGCGGGGGAGAGACCCAGTACTTC. Protein: CASSTATSGGGGETQYF.

V usage is TRBV30 and J usage is TRBJ1-2; possible D gene TRBD1, 6 bases. Trimming removed 5 bases from V and 3 bases from J, with 10 bases in between. Germline loops: CDR1 GTSNPN, CDR2 SVGIG (reference sequence). The CDR3 loop spans 12 amino acids. CDR3 DNA: TGTGCCTGGGTCAGGGGAGACTATGGCTACACCTTC. Translating gives CAWVRGDYGYTF.

The chain couples TRBV2 to TRBJ2-2; D possibly corresponds to TRBD1 (6 bases). Deletions cut 6 bases from V and 0 bases from J, with 8 bases between. The germline V gene has CDR1 SNHLY and CDR2 FYNNEI. The CDR3 is 14 residues long. CDR3 DNA sequence: TGTGCCAGCAGAGGGGACACGAACACCGGGGAGCTGTTTTTT. Its protein product is CASRGDTNTGELFF.

The rearrangement uses TRBV5-4 and TRBJ2-7; D unresolved. The germline V and J ends were trimmed by 4 bases and 3 bases, with 11 bases remaining between them. The germline V gene encodes CDR1 SGHNT and CDR2 YYREEE (reference sequence). The CDR3 loop spans 13 amino acids. CDR3 region: CASSRGTNYEQYF. The CDR3, as DNA: TGTGCCAGCAGCCGCGGAACCAACTACGAGCAGTACTTC.

This chain connects TRBV7-9 to TRBJ1-2, with TRBD1 matching over 8 bases. CDR1 SEHNR and CDR2 FQNEAQ come from the germline V gene (reference sequence). The CDR3 contains 13 residues. Trimming took 3 bases from V and 8 from J; bases not matched to a gene: 5. The CDR3 is CASSLQGAQGYTF. DNA for the CDR3: TGTGCCAGCAGCTTGCAGGGGGCGCAAGGCTACACCTTC.

J is TRBJ1-1 and V is TRBV6-5; 10 bases fit TRBD1. CDR1 is MNHEY and CDR2 is SVGAGI in the germline V gene. V was pared by 2 bases and J by 1 base, with 4 bases of the junction left unmatched. This CDR3 spans 16 amino acids. CDR3 region: CASSYRQGAWNTEAFF. Written as DNA, the CDR3 is TGTGCCAGCAGTTACAGACAGGGGGCTTGGAACACTGAAGCTTTCTTT.

The gene calls are TRBV27 and TRBJ1-2; TRBD1 aligns across 8 bases. The junction had 7 bases not matched to a gene; V was cut back by 0 bases and J by 7 bases. This CDR3 has 15 amino acids. In germline, CDR1 is MNHEY, CDR2 SMNVEV (reference sequence). In nucleotides, the CDR3 is TGTGCCAGCAGTTTATCGCCGACAGGGGTGGGTGGCTACACCTTC. Translation gives CASSLSPTGVGGYTF.

The V gene is TRBV5-5, the J gene TRBJ2-1, with D possibly being TRBD1 (5 bases). Germline CDR1 reads SGHKS; CDR2 reads YYEKEE (reference sequence). Trimming cost V 4 bases and J 2 bases, with 13 bases left between them. The CDR3 covers 15 residues. Here the CDR3 reads CASSPDTTPYNEQFF. The CDR3 DNA follows: TGTGCCAGCAGCCCGGACACGACCCCCTACAATGAGCAGTTCTTC.